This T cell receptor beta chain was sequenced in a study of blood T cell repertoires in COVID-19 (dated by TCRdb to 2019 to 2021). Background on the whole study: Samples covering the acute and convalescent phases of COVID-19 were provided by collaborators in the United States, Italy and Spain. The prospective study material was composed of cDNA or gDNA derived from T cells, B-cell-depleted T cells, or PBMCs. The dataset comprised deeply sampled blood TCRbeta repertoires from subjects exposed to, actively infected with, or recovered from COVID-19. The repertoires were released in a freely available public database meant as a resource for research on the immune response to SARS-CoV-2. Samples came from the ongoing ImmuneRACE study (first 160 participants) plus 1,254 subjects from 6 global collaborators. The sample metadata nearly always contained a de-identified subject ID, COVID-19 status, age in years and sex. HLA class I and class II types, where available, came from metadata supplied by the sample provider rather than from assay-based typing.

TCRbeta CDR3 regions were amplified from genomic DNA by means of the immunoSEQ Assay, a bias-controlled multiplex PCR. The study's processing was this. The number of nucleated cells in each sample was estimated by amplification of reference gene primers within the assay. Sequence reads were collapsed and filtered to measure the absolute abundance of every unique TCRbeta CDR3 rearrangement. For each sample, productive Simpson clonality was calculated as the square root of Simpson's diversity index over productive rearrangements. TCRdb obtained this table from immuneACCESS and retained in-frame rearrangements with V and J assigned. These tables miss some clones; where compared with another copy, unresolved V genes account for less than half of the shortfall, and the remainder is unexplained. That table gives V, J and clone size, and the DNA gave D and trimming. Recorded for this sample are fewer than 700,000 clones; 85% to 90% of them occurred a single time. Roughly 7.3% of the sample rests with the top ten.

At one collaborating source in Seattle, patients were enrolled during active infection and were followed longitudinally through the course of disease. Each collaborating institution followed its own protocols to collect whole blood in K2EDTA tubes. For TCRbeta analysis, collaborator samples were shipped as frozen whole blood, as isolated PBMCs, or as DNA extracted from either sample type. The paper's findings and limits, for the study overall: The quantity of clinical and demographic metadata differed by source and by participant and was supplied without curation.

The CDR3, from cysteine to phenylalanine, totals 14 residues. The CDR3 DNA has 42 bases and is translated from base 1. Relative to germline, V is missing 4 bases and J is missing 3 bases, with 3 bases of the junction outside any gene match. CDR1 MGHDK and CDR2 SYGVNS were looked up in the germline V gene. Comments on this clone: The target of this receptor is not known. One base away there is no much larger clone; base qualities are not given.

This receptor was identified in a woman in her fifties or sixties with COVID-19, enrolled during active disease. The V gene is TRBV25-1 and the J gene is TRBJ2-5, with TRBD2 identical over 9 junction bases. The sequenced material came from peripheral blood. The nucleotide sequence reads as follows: TGTGCCAGCAGTGGAGCGGGGGGTAAAGAGACCCAGTACTTC. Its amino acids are CASSGAGGKETQYF.